This T cell receptor beta chain was identified during a study of T cell responses to AZD1222 COVID-19 vaccine. Notes on the study in general: Seropositive status at baseline applied to only a handful of AZD1222 recipients.

Analysis merged second doses at about 4 or about 12 weeks. Worth noting for this clone: Antigen: not known.

Trimming removed 3 bases at V and 2 bases at J, with 15 bases between. The CDR3 contains 15 residues. CDR1 SGDLS and CDR2 YYNGEE come from the germline V gene. Measured with immunoSEQ multiplex PCR; TCRdb has only the in-frame clones, and not every one. The sample has more than 150,000 clones, 94% seen once; the top ten hold 1.5% to 2%. The specimen comprised peripheral blood, sampled 28 days after the second AZD1222 dose. The gene calls are TRBV9 and TRBJ2-7, with D perhaps assigned TRBD1 or TRBD2 (5 bases each). The sequence derives from an adult who received the AZD1222 COVID-19 vaccine. In DNA, the CDR3 is TGTGCCAGCAGCGCCGGACTGGGACCTCCCTACGAGCAGTACTTC. This gives the protein CASSAGLGPPYEQYF.